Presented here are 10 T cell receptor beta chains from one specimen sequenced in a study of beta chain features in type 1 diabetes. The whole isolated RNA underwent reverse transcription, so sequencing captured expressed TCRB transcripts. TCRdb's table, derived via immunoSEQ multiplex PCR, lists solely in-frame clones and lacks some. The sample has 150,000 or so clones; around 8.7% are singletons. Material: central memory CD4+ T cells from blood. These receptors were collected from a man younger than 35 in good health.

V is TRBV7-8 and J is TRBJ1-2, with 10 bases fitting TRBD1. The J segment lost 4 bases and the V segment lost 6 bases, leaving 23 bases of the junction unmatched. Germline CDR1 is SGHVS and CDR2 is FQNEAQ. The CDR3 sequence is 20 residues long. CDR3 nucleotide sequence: TGTGCCAGCAGGCCTAGAGCCGTGCAAGTTGGACAGGGGGGTTTCTATGGCTACACCTTC. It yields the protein CASRPRAVQVGQGGFYGYTF.

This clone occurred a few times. CDR3 nucleotides: TGTGCCAGCAGTTACTCGAACAGGGTCGGTGGCTACACCTTC. This translates into CASSYSNRVGGYTF. The chain links TRBV6-5 to TRBJ1-2; maybe TRBD1 (6 bases). Per germline, CDR1 MNHEY and CDR2 SVGAGI. Trimming pared 0 bases from V and 7 bases from J, leaving 12 bases between. The CDR3 is 14 residues long.

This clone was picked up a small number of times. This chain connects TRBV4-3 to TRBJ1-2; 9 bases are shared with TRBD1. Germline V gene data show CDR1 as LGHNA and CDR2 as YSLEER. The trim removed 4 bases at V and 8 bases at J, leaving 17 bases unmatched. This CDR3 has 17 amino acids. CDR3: CASSLQGQGSVWGGYTF. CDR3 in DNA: TGCGCCAGCAGCCTACAAGGACAGGGGTCTGTATGGGGAGGCTACACCTTC.

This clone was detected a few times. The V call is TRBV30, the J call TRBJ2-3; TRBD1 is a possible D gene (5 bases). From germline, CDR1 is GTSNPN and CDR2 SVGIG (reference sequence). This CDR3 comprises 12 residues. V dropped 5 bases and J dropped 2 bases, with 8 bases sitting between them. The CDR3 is CAWDSSTDTQYF. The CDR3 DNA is TGTGCCTGGGACAGCTCCACAGATACGCAGTATTTT.

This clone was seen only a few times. CDR3 amino acids: CASSHGSSGNTIYF. DNA of the CDR3: TGCGCCAGCAGCCATGGCAGCTCTGGAAACACCATATATTTT. The chain recombines TRBV4-3 with TRBJ1-3; no reliable D call. CDR1 and CDR2 from the germline V gene are LGHNA and YSLEER. Trimming pared 3 bases from V and 0 bases from J, leaving 6 bases between. CDR3 length: 14 amino acids.

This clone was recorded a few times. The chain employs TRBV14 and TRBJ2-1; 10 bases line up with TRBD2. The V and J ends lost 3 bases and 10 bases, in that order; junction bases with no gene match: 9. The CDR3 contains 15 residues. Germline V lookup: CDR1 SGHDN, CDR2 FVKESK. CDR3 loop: CASSHLSGGPEEQFF. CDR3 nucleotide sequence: TGTGCCAGCAGCCATCTTAGCGGGGGGCCCGAAGAGCAGTTCTTC.

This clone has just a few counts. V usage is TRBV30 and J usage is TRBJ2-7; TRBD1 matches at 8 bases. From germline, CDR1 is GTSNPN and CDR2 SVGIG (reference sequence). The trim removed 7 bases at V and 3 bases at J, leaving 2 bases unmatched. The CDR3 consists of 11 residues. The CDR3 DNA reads TGTGCCTCAGGGGGCTACTACGAGCAGTACTTC. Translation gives CASGGYYEQYF.

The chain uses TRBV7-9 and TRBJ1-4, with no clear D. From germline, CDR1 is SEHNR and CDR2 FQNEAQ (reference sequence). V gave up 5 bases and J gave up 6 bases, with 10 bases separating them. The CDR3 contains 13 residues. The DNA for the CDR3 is TGTGCCAGCAGCCTATTATCCCATGAAAAACTGTTTTTT. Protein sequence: CASSLLSHEKLFF.

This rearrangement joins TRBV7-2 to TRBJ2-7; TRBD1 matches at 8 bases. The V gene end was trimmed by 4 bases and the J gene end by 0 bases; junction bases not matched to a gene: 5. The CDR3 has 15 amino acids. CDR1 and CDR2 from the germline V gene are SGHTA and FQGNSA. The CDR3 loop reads CASSWSGQASYEQYF. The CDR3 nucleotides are TGTGCCAGCAGCTGGTCGGGACAGGCCTCCTACGAGCAGTACTTC.

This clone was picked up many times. CDR3 amino acids: CASSQDKGDQGQRLNIQYF. CDR3 DNA: TGTGCCAGCAGCCAAGATAAGGGGGATCAGGGACAGCGACTAAACATTCAGTACTTC. V is TRBV14 and J is TRBJ2-4, with TRBD1 matching 7 bases. The trim removed 0 bases at V and 6 bases at J, leaving 17 bases unmatched. CDR1 is SGHDN and CDR2 is FVKESK in the germline V gene. This CDR3 region has 19 residues. Variable domain in full (rest from reference TRBV14 and TRBJ2-4): EAGVTQFPSHSVIEKGQTVTLRCDPISGHDNLYWYRRVMGKEIKFLLHFVKESKQDESGMPNNRFLAERTGGTYSTLKVQPAELEDSGVYFCASSQDKGDQGQRLNIQYFGAGTRLSVL.